This is a list of T cell receptor beta chains from one sample in a study of cytomegalovirus exposure and HLA in healthy donors. Clones were sequenced by immunoSEQ multiplex PCR, and TCRdb holds only the in-frame ones, with some missing. Of approximately 150,000 clones in the sample, roughly three quarters are singletons; the top ten hold about 4.1%. The specimen sequenced was PBMCs. These receptor sequences come from a man aged 55 to 69 in good health and CMV-seronegative. Each CDR3 is given with its conserved first and last residue. Each record gives: J gene, D gene, V gene, clone size, CDR3 protein, CDR3 DNA. D genes are given only for firm matches. Size is stated for part of the rows, as once, few or many counts, or as a class when the clone is expanded.

TRBJ2-1	NA	TRBV5-1	once	CASSLAGSNNEQFF	TGCGCCAGCAGCTTGGCCGGGTCCAACAATGAGCAGTTCTTC
TRBJ1-2	NA	TRBV7-2	NA	CASSLAELGYGYTF	TGTGCCAGCAGCTTAGCAGAACTAGGGTATGGCTACACCTTC
TRBJ2-7	TRBD1	TRBV7-9	many	CASRPTGNLFEQYF	TGTGCCAGCAGACCGACAGGGAACCTCTTCGAGCAGTACTTC
TRBJ2-3	NA	TRBV7-9	NA	CASRKGFVTDTQYF	TGTGCCAGCAGAAAGGGGTTTGTCACAGATACGCAGTATTTT
TRBJ2-5	NA	TRBV27	NA	CASSNNQETQYF	TGTGCCAGCAGCAACAATCAAGAGACCCAGTACTTC
TRBJ1-4	TRBD1	TRBV2	NA	CASSLTGADEKLFF	TGTGCCAGCAGCCTCACAGGGGCGGACGAAAAACTGTTTTTT
TRBJ1-5	NA	TRBV28	NA	CASRLPGLQPQHF	TGTGCCAGCAGGTTGCCAGGGCTTCAGCCCCAGCATTTT
TRBJ2-6	TRBD1	TRBV11-3	NA	CASSTRTGGVSGANVLTF	TGTGCCAGCAGCACTAGGACAGGGGGCGTCTCTGGGGCCAACGTCCTGACTTTC
TRBJ2-3	TRBD1	TRBV28	NA	CASSPGTDPRGDTQYF	TGTGCCAGCAGCCCGGGGACAGACCCACGCGGAGATACGCAGTATTTT
TRBJ2-1	TRBD2	TRBV5-1	NA	CASRWGASGGYNEQFF	TGCGCCAGCAGGTGGGGAGCTAGCGGGGGTTACAATGAGCAGTTCTTC
TRBJ2-1	NA	TRBV27	NA	CASSLSLSGRVHNEQFF	TGTGCCAGCAGTTTAAGCCTTAGCGGCCGAGTTCACAATGAGCAGTTCTTC
TRBJ1-5	NA	TRBV28	NA	CASSSGVNQPQHF	TGTGCCAGCAGCTCAGGGGTCAATCAGCCCCAGCATTTT
TRBJ1-4	NA	TRBV19	NA	CASSIGRGGSEKLFF	TGTGCCAGTAGTATAGGGAGGGGAGGAAGTGAAAAACTGTTTTTT
TRBJ2-3	TRBD1	TRBV28	once	CASRLDRGTDTQYF	TGTGCCAGCAGACTGGACAGGGGGACAGATACGCAGTATTTT
TRBJ1-2	NA	TRBV14	few	CASSQTTGVYGYTF	TGTGCCAGCAGCCAAACGACGGGAGTCTATGGCTACACCTTC
TRBJ2-3	TRBD1	TRBV19	NA	CASSTDSGTGGPDTQYF	TGTGCCAGTAGTACGGACTCCGGGACAGGGGGGCCAGATACGCAGTATTTT
TRBJ1-1	NA	TRBV7-2	NA	CASSSNPGAEAFF	TGTGCCAGCAGCTCGAACCCAGGGGCTGAAGCTTTCTTT
TRBJ2-5	NA	TRBV27	NA	CASSLGRGTLETQYF	TGTGCCAGCAGTTTGGGCAGGGGAACTTTAGAGACCCAGTACTTC
TRBJ2-5	TRBD2	TRBV28	NA	CASSLYWLRTSGSQETQYF	TGTGCCAGCAGTTTATACTGGTTGAGGACTAGCGGGAGCCAAGAGACCCAGTACTTC
TRBJ2-1	TRBD2	TRBV4-2	few	CASSSSPASGGNEQFF	TGTGCCAGCAGCTCGTCCCCGGCTAGCGGTGGGAATGAGCAGTTCTTC